Reported below is one T cell receptor (beta chain). The data belong to a study of T cells expressing NK-cell markers. TCRdb re-called the 5' RACE reads and gives one entry per CDR3 protein, without DNA. This table lists approximately 380,000 distinct CDR3 sequences. The CDR3 sequence is 14 residues long. The germline V gene has CDR1 MNHNS and CDR2 SASEGT. The TCR was taken from a man aged 18 to 69 in good health. The chain links TRBV6-1 to TRBJ2-1; as DNA is missing, the TRBD2 call by TCRdb cannot be tested. Sequenced: blood T cells: a sorted CD56 or NKG2C T cell subset, CD4+ or CD8+ T cells, or bulk PBMC T cells (not recorded which). The CDR3 protein is CASGGLQTHNEQFF.